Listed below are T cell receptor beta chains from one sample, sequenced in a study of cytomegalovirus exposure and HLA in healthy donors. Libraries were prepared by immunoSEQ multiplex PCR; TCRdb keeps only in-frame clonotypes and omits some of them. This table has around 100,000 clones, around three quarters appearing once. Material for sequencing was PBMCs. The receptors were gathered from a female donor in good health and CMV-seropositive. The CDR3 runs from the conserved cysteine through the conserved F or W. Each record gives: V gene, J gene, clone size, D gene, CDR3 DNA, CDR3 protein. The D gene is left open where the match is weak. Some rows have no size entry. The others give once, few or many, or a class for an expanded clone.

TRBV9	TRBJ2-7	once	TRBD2	TGTGCCAGCAGCGTGTCCGCGGGAGACTCGTACGAGCAGTACTTC	CASSVSAGDSYEQYF
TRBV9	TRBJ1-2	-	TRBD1	TGTGCCAGCAGCGTAGGACCGGGACAGGGCCCGCTCTATGGCTACACCTTC	CASSVGPGQGPLYGYTF
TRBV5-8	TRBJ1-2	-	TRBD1	TGTGCCAGCAGCGTGGACAGGGGGCCTGGTGGCTACACCTTC	CASSVDRGPGGYTF
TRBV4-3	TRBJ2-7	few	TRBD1	TGCGCCAGCAGCCAATCAACAGGGGGCACTACCTACGAGCAGTACTTC	CASSQSTGGTTYEQYF
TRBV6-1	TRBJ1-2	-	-	TGTGCCAGCAGTGAATATCTTCCCTCTAACTATGGCTACACCTTC	CASSEYLPSNYGYTF
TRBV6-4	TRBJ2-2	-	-	TGTGCCAGGACGGGACTGGCGTTTTGTGGGGAGCTGTTTTTT	CARTGLAFCGELFF
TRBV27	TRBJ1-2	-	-	TGTGCCAGCAGTTTAGTCCCGCTCTGGGGGGGGGCTAACTATGGCTACACCTTC	CASSLVPLWGGANYGYTF
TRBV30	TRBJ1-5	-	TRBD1	TGTGCCTGGAGTGTAAGGTTGGGACAGGGATCCTTTAGCAATCAGCCCCAGCATTTT	CAWSVRLGQGSFSNQPQHF
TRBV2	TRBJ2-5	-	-	TGTGCCAGCAGGGGAGGTCCGGGGGAGACCCAGTACTTC	CASRGGPGETQYF
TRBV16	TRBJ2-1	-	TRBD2	TGTGCCAGCAGCCAGGGACTAGCGGGAGGGCCGGGAAATGAGCAGTTCTTC	CASSQGLAGGPGNEQFF
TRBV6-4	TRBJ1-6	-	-	TGTGCCAGCGTGGGGGGGAGCTCCTATAATTCACCCCTCCACTTT	CASVGGSSYNSPLHF
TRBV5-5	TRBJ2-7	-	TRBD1	TGTGCCAGCAGCTTGAGGTCAGGGGGCTTCTACGAGCAGTACTTC	CASSLRSGGFYEQYF
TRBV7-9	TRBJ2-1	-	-	TGTGCCAGCAGCTTAGGACGGGGGCAGTTCTTC	CASSLGRGQFF
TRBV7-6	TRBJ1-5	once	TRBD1	TGTGCCAGCAGCCCGTTTGAGGGGGCGCACCAGCCCCAGCATTTT	CASSPFEGAHQPQHF
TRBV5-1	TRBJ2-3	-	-	TGCGCCAGCAGCTTGGCCCCTGGACAGCGCACAGATACGCAGTATTTT	CASSLAPGQRTDTQYF
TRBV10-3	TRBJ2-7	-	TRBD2	TGTGCCATCAGTGAGTCTAGCGGGAGGGCCGGTGGCGAGCAGTACTTC	CAISESSGRAGGEQYF
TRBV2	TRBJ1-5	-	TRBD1	TGTGCCAGCAGTGAGTCAGGGGGCGGGAATCAGCCCCAGCATTTT	CASSESGGGNQPQHF
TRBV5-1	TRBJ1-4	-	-	TGCGCCAGCAGCTCGGGGAAGGGTAATGAAAAACTGTTTTTT	CASSSGKGNEKLFF
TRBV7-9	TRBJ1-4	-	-	TGTGCCAGCAGCTTAGGGTCTAGAGGGATTAATGAAAAACTGTTTTTT	CASSLGSRGINEKLFF
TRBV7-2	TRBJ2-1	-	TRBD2	TGTGCCAGCAGCTTCGGGGGGACGAGCTCCTACAATGAGCAGTTCTTC	CASSFGGTSSYNEQFF
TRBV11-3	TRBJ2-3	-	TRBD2	TGTGCCAGCAGCTCGAGCGGGATCATTGATACGCAGTATTTT	CASSSSGIIDTQYF
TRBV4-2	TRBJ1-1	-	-	TGTGCCAGCAGCCAAGATCAGGGCAGGACGAACACTGAAGCTTTCTTT	CASSQDQGRTNTEAFF
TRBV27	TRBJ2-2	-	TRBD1	TGTGCCAGCAGTTTATCACAGGGGTACAACACCGGGGAGCTGTTTTTT	CASSLSQGYNTGELFF
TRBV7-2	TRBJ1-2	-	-	TGTGCCAGCAGCTCACAGGGTTTGGGTGGCTACACCTTC	CASSSQGLGGYTF
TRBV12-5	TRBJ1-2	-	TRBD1	TGTGCTAGTGGTTTGGTACCAGAGGGGGCTCATGGCTACACCTTC	CASGLVPEGAHGYTF
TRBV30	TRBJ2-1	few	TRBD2	TGTGCCTGGAGTGTAGGTAGCGGGGGGGTCGATGAGCAGTTCTTC	CAWSVGSGGVDEQFF
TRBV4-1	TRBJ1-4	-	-	TGCGCCAGCAGCCAAGATTGGGGGGGCCGTGAAAAACTGTTTTTT	CASSQDWGGREKLFF
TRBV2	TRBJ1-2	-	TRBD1	TGTGCCAGCAGTGAGACAGGGCGGTATGGCTACACCTTC	CASSETGRYGYTF
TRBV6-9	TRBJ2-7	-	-	TGTGCCAGCAGTCCCGGACAGATCCTAGACTACGAGCAGTACTTC	CASSPGQILDYEQYF
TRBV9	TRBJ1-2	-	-	TGTGCCAGCAGCCCAAGCGGGACTTCCCGCGGCTACACCTTC	CASSPSGTSRGYTF
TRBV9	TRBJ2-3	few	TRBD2	TGTGCCAGCAGCGTTAGCGGGAGCTCAGATACGCAGTATTTT	CASSVSGSSDTQYF
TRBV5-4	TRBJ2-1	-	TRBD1	TGTGCCAGCAGCCCCACAGGGGGCGCGAAGGATGAGCAGTTCTTC	CASSPTGGAKDEQFF
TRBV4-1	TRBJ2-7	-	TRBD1	TGCGCCAGCAGCCAAATGCCGGGACAGATTTCCTACGAGCAGTACTTC	CASSQMPGQISYEQYF
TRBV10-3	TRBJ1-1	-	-	TGTGCCATCAGTGAGTTGGGGGGGAACACTGAAGCTTTCTTT	CAISELGGNTEAFF
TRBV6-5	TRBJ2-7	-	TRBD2	TGTGCCAGCAGTTCCGGACTAGCGGGGGGCGAGCAGTACTTC	CASSSGLAGGEQYF
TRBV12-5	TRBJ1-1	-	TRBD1	TGTGCTAGTGGTCTCCGACAGGGGGTGAACACTGAAGCTTTCTTT	CASGLRQGVNTEAFF
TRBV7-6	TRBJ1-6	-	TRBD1	TGTGCCAGCAGAAGGGACAGCTCCTATAATTCACCCCTCCACTTT	CASRRDSSYNSPLHF
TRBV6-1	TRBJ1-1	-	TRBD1	TGTGCCAGCAGTGAGGGGACAGCTAACACTGAAGCTTTCTTT	CASSEGTANTEAFF
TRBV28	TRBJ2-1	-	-	TGTGCCAGCAATAGGGGGGGGGCCTACAATGAGCAGTTCTTC	CASNRGGAYNEQFF
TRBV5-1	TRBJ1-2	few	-	TGCGCCAGCAGCCTCCGGGGAGATGGTTCTGGAGGCTACACCTTC	CASSLRGDGSGGYTF
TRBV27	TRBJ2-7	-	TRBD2	TGTGCCAGCAGGTCCAGCGGGGGTAGCTCCTACGAGCAGTACTTC	CASRSSGGSSYEQYF
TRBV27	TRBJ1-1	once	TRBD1	TGTGCCAGCAGAACACGGTCCCAGGGGGGAGCTTTCTTT	CASRTRSQGGAFF
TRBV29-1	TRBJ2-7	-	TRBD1	TGCAGCGTTCGGACAGGGACCTACAAGCAGTACTTC	CSVRTGTYKQYF
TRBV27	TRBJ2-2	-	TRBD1	TGTGCCAGCAGTTTAATTTCGGGACAGGGGGCCGCCGGGGAGCTGCTTTTT	CASSLISGQGAAGELLF
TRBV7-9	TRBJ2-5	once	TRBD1	TGTGCCAGCAGCATCCTGGACAGGGAGACCCAGTACTTC	CASSILDRETQYF
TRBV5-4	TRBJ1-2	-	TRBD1	TGTGCCAGCAGCTTGGTATACAACAGGGGGCGCGTGGGGTTGGACTATGGCTACACCTTC	CASSLVYNRGRVGLDYGYTF
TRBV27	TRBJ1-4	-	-	TGTGCCAGCAGTTTATCAGGCGTGCGGGGTAGGGAAAAACTGTTTTTT	CASSLSGVRGREKLFF